The rows below give T cell receptor beta chains drawn from one sample of a study of cytomegalovirus exposure and HLA in healthy donors. Assay: immunoSEQ multiplex PCR; the TCRdb copy retains only in-frame clones and omits some. The sample lists fewer than 140,000 clones; about 64% were seen once. What was sequenced was PBMCs. Source of these receptors: a female donor in good health and CMV-seronegative. CDR3s include the opening cysteine and the closing phenylalanine or tryptophan. Fields, in order: clone size, D gene, J gene, V gene, CDR3 DNA, CDR3 protein. D genes are given only for firm matches. Part of the rows lack a size; the others show once, few, many or a class for expanded clones.

once	TRBD2	TRBJ2-1	TRBV15	TGTGCCACCAGCGCTAGCGGGAGAACCAATGAGCAGTTCTTC	CATSASGRTNEQFF
.	.	TRBJ1-5	TRBV6-5	TGTGCCAGCAGTGATGCGCATCCTGCCCAGCATTTT	CASSDAHPAQHF
.	TRBD1	TRBJ2-7	TRBV9	TGTGCCAGCAGCGCCTCGACAGGGGGCAACGAGCAGTACTTC	CASSASTGGNEQYF
.	TRBD1	TRBJ2-1	TRBV5-1	TGCGCCAGCAGCTTGGCCATGGGACAGGGAATTTACAATGAGCAGTTCTTC	CASSLAMGQGIYNEQFF
.	TRBD2	TRBJ2-2	TRBV6-5	TGTGCCAGCACTCGGACTGCGGGGGTCGGGGAGCTGTTTTTT	CASTRTAGVGELFF
.	TRBD1	TRBJ1-5	TRBV6-1	TGTGCCAGCAGTGAAGGGGACAGGGTGGGTCAGCCCCAGCATTTT	CASSEGDRVGQPQHF
.	.	TRBJ2-7	TRBV6-5	TGTGCCAGCAGTTACCTTTACGAGCAGTACTTC	CASSYLYEQYF
.	.	TRBJ1-1	TRBV19	TGTGCCAGTACCACTACAGGGAACACTGAAGCTTTCTTT	CASTTTGNTEAFF
once	.	TRBJ2-7	TRBV7-9	TGTGCCAGCAGCTTGACAGGTACGACCGAGCAGTACTTC	CASSLTGTTEQYF
.	TRBD2	TRBJ2-5	TRBV7-2	TGTGCCAGCAGCTTAGGGCAGCGGGAGCTCGGAGAGACCCAGTACTTC	CASSLGQRELGETQYF
few	.	TRBJ2-6	TRBV29-1	TGCAGCGTTGGTAGCTCTGGGGCCAACGTCCTGACTTTC	CSVGSSGANVLTF
.	TRBD1	TRBJ2-1	TRBV6-4	TGTGCCAGCAGTGGGGGACAGGGTGCCGATGAGCAGTTCTTC	CASSGGQGADEQFF
.	TRBD2	TRBJ2-2	TRBV2	TGTGCCAGCAACCTAGCGGGGTCGAACACCGGGGAGCTGTTTTTT	CASNLAGSNTGELFF
.	TRBD2	TRBJ2-1	TRBV7-6	TGTGCCAGCAGCTTAGCGAGCGGGAATTACAATGAGCAGTTCTTC	CASSLASGNYNEQFF
.	TRBD1	TRBJ2-7	TRBV27	TGTGCCAGCGGCTCCGGGACAGGGAACTACGAGCAGTACTTC	CASGSGTGNYEQYF
.	.	TRBJ1-5	TRBV27	TGTGCCAGCAGTAACAAACACCCTCAGCCCCAGCATTTT	CASSNKHPQPQHF
.	TRBD1	TRBJ1-4	TRBV19	TGTGCCAGTAGTGCCTCCGGGACAGGGATCTTCATAGGGAAAGAAAAACTGTTTTTT	CASSASGTGIFIGKEKLFF
.	.	TRBJ2-5	TRBV5-4	TGTGCCAGCAGCGGTGGCAACCAAGAGACCCAGTACTTC	CASSGGNQETQYF
.	.	TRBJ2-3	TRBV23-1	TGCGCCAGCAGTCCTCCCAACGGGAGTAAAGATACGCAGTATTTT	CASSPPNGSKDTQYF
few	.	TRBJ1-2	TRBV7-2	TGTGCCAGCAGCTTAAAGACAGGATATGGCTACACCTTC	CASSLKTGYGYTF
.	.	TRBJ1-2	TRBV7-9	TGTGCCAGCAGCCGTCTCGCCTCTCAGGGGCAGACCCTATTAGGCTACACCTTC	CASSRLASQGQTLLGYTF
.	TRBD1	TRBJ1-5	TRBV29-1	TGCAGCGTTGGGACAGGGGTTAATCAGCCCCAGCATTTT	CSVGTGVNQPQHF
.	TRBD2	TRBJ2-3	TRBV11-3	TGTGCCAGCAGTCGAGCGGGGGCTACAGATACGCAGTATTTT	CASSRAGATDTQYF
few	TRBD2	TRBJ2-7	TRBV5-5	TGTGCCAGCAGCTTAAGAGCGGGAGTAGCCTACGAGCAGTACTTC	CASSLRAGVAYEQYF